This T cell receptor (beta chain) was found in a study of blood T cell repertoires in COVID-19. The CDR3 loop spans 15 amino acids. Unmatched junction bases numbered 12, after V lost 6 bases and J lost 10 bases. Germline assignment: CDR1 KGHSH and CDR2 LQKENI. Sequenced by immunoSEQ multiplex PCR; TCRdb stores in-frame clones only, minus some. The table includes 300,000 or so clones, around 85% detected once. The J gene is TRBJ1-5, the V gene TRBV18; 10 nucleotides match TRBD1. This receptor was taken from a woman aged 40 to 50 with acute COVID-19. Sequencing was performed on PBMCs or T cells enriched from blood (not recorded which). Here the CDR3 reads CASSGTGEYSGPQHF. CDR3 sequence (DNA): TGTGCCAGCTCCGGGACAGGGGAGTATAGCGGACCCCAGCATTTT.